This is a list of T cell receptor beta chains from one sample in a study of spatial heterogeneity in lung cancer. TCRdb used MiXCR to reprocess the 5' RACE reads, holding one entry per CDR3 protein. The table records under 6,000 distinct CDR3 sequences, 8% to 9.5% of them present only once. The sequencing used lung tumor tissue, collected at surgery. The receptors shown here come from a male donor with early-stage non-small cell lung cancer. Each CDR3 is given with its conserved first and last residue. The D gene is left open where the match is weak. Size is omitted from some rows. Given values are once, few, many or a class for expanded clones.

d_gene	v_gene	abundance	j_gene	CDR3nt	CDR3aa
NA	TRBV11-2	medium-sized	TRBJ1-6	TGTGCCAGCAGCTTAGGGGCCAATAATTCACCCCTCCACTTT	CASSLGANNSPLHF
NA	TRBV7-2	medium-sized	TRBJ1-5	TGTGCCAGCAGCACCGATACAGGAGGGCCCCAGCATTTT	CASSTDTGGPQHF
NA	TRBV3-1	NA	TRBJ1-2	TGTGCCAGCAGCCAAGGACAGAACTATGGCTACACCTTC	CASSQGQNYGYTF
NA	TRBV7-8	many	TRBJ1-5	TGTGCCAGCAGCTTAGGGGTTTCCCTTAGCAATCAGCCCCAGCATTTT	CASSLGVSLSNQPQHF
NA	TRBV4-1	many	TRBJ1-5	TGCGCCAGCAGCCAAGATCAGGGCAGTCTCGACTTGGCGTATAGCAATCAGCCCCAGCATTTT	CASSQDQGSLDLAYSNQPQHF
NA	TRBV4-1	many	TRBJ1-5	TGCGCCAGCAGCCACCCCGGCGGGGGAGGACAGCCCCAGCATTTT	CASSHPGGGGQPQHF
TRBD1	TRBV7-9	NA	TRBJ1-2	TGTGCCAGGAGCCTCGCAGGGGGAATTAACTATGGCTACACCTTC	CARSLAGGINYGYTF
TRBD2	TRBV2	many	TRBJ2-2	TGTGCCAGCAGTGAAGTCATGGAGACTAGCGGGCTGTTAGCCGGGGAGCTGTTTTTT	CASSEVMETSGLLAGELFF
NA	TRBV5-6	NA	TRBJ1-2	TGTGCCAGCAGCTTGGTAGGCAGGGACTATGGCTACACCTTC	CASSLVGRDYGYTF
TRBD1	TRBV29-1	many	TRBJ2-1	TGCAGCGTACGTCCCGGGACAGCTTTCTCCTACAATGAGCAGTTCTTC	CSVRPGTAFSYNEQFF
NA	TRBV28	few	TRBJ2-2	TGTGCCAGCAGTTTTCGGGGAACCGGGGAGCTGTTTTTT	CASSFRGTGELFF
TRBD1	TRBV29-1	many	TRBJ2-1	TGCAGCGTTGAGAAGGGGGCCCGGACCGATGAGCAGTTCTTC	CSVEKGARTDEQFF
TRBD1	TRBV9	few	TRBJ2-1	TGTGCCAGCAGCGCTGTTGGACAGGGGGCAAGGGGTGAGCAGTTCTTC	CASSAVGQGARGEQFF
TRBD2	TRBV7-6	many	TRBJ2-5	TGTGCCAGCAGCTTAGCGATGGGCGGGGGGGAGACCCAGTACTTC	CASSLAMGGGETQYF
TRBD1	TRBV7-2	NA	TRBJ1-4	TGTGCCAGCAGCTCGGACAGGGGGCATGAAAAACTGTTTTTT	CASSSDRGHEKLFF
TRBD2	TRBV11-2	many	TRBJ2-3	TGTGCCAGCAGCCCCCTAGCGGGAGGAGGTATTTTCCCAGATACGCAGTATTTT	CASSPLAGGGIFPDTQYF
NA	TRBV20-1	many	TRBJ2-7	TGCAGTGGCCCCCGGGACTCCGGGCGGCAGTACTTC	CSGPRDSGRQYF
NA	TRBV10-3	NA	TRBJ2-5	TGTGCCATCAGTGGTCAGATCGGTGCAGAGACCCAGTACTTC	CAISGQIGAETQYF
NA	TRBV20-1	many	TRBJ1-3	TGCAGTGTCGGCACCTCCGGAAACACCATATATTTT	CSVGTSGNTIYF
TRBD2	TRBV29-1	few	TRBJ2-1	TGCAGCGTGTCCGCTAGCGGGAGTATCGATGAGCAGTTCTTC	CSVSASGSIDEQFF
NA	TRBV7-9	medium-sized	TRBJ2-7	TGTGCCAGCAGCTTATATGGAAGGGACCAGGCCTACGAGCAGTACTTC	CASSLYGRDQAYEQYF
NA	TRBV14	few	TRBJ2-7	TGTGCCAGCAGCCAAAGACCAACCTATTACGAGCAGTACTTC	CASSQRPTYYEQYF
NA	TRBV27	large	TRBJ2-7	TGTGCCAGCGGTACAGCGCCGGGTGTCTACGAGCAGTACTTC	CASGTAPGVYEQYF